Below are 4 T cell receptor beta chains sequenced from a single sample in a study of regulatory T cells in long-lasting Graves disease (dated by TCRdb to the early 2020s). Library prep was done by multiplex PCR. The reads were generated on an Illumina HiSeq 4000. TCR beta libraries were built with iRepertoire HTBI primers and Arm-PCR amplification of CDR3 regions. In TCRdb, the public reads were trimmed at Q25 with fastp and aligned with MiXCR, with productive beta chains retained. Rows matching on CDR3 protein sequence are summarized as one entry with the most common DNA and genes. This sample has approximately 440,000 distinct CDR3 sequences in its table, and 23% of those were observed once. The ten largest account for over 25% of the sample. The sample's time point label, in plain terms: persistent/refractory GD, antithyroid drugs over 5 years with positive TRAb. For both TCR sequencing and RNA sequencing, RNA was extracted from PBMCs in TRIzol.

Source: peripheral blood mononuclear cells (PBMCs), taken when the disease was refractory, from a patient treated with antithyroid drugs. These receptors originate from a female donor with Graves disease.

The V gene is TRBV7-2, the J gene TRBJ2-5; 7 bases align to TRBD2. Germline assignment: CDR1 SGHTA and CDR2 FQGNSA. The CDR3 runs 18 residues. V dropped 1 base and J dropped 3; count of bases not matched to a gene: 14. The CDR3 region has the DNA TGTGCCAGCAGCTTAGTCTGGAATAGAGCGGGGATGAAAGAGACCCAGTACTTC. It specifies CASSLVWNRAGMKETQYF. Full variable domain (outside the CDR3, taken from reference TRBV7-2 and TRBJ2-5): GAGVSQSPSNKVTEKGKDVELRCDPISGHTALYWYRQSLGQGLEFLIYFQGNSAPDKSGLPSDRFSAERTGGSVSTLTIQRTQQEDSAVYLCASSLVWNRAGMKETQYFGPGTRLLVL.

This clonotype showed up just a few times. The CDR3 sequence is CATAGGPRNEQFF. The CDR3 nucleotides are TGTGCCACCGCGGGAGGGCCGAGGAATGAGCAGTTCTTC. The chain carries TRBV7-9 and TRBJ2-1, with 9 bases that match TRBD2. V trimming: 10 bases; J trimming: 7 bases; junction bases outside the gene matches: 8. Germline CDR1 and CDR2: SEHNR and FQNEAQ (reference sequence). The CDR3 sequence is 13 residues long.

This clonotype was counted a few times. This chain connects TRBV19 to TRBJ2-5, with 7 bases matching TRBD1. V gave up 11 bases and J gave up 5 bases; unmatched junction bases: 11. Germline values: CDR1 LNHDA, CDR2 SQIVND (reference sequence). The length of the CDR3 is 13 residues. This chain's CDR3 is CACSTGNVETQYF. CDR3 DNA: TGTGCCTGCTCGACAGGGAACGTGGAGACCCAGTACTTC.

This chain joins TRBV7-9 and TRBJ1-4; D ambiguous. The length of the CDR3 is 13 residues. Germline V CDR1 and CDR2: SEHNR, FQNEAQ (reference sequence). V dropped 6 bases and J dropped 5 bases, with 10 bases sitting between them. The DNA of the CDR3 is TGTGCCAGCAGTATGCGTCCCAATGAAAAACTGTTTTTT. It yields the protein CASSMRPNEKLFF.